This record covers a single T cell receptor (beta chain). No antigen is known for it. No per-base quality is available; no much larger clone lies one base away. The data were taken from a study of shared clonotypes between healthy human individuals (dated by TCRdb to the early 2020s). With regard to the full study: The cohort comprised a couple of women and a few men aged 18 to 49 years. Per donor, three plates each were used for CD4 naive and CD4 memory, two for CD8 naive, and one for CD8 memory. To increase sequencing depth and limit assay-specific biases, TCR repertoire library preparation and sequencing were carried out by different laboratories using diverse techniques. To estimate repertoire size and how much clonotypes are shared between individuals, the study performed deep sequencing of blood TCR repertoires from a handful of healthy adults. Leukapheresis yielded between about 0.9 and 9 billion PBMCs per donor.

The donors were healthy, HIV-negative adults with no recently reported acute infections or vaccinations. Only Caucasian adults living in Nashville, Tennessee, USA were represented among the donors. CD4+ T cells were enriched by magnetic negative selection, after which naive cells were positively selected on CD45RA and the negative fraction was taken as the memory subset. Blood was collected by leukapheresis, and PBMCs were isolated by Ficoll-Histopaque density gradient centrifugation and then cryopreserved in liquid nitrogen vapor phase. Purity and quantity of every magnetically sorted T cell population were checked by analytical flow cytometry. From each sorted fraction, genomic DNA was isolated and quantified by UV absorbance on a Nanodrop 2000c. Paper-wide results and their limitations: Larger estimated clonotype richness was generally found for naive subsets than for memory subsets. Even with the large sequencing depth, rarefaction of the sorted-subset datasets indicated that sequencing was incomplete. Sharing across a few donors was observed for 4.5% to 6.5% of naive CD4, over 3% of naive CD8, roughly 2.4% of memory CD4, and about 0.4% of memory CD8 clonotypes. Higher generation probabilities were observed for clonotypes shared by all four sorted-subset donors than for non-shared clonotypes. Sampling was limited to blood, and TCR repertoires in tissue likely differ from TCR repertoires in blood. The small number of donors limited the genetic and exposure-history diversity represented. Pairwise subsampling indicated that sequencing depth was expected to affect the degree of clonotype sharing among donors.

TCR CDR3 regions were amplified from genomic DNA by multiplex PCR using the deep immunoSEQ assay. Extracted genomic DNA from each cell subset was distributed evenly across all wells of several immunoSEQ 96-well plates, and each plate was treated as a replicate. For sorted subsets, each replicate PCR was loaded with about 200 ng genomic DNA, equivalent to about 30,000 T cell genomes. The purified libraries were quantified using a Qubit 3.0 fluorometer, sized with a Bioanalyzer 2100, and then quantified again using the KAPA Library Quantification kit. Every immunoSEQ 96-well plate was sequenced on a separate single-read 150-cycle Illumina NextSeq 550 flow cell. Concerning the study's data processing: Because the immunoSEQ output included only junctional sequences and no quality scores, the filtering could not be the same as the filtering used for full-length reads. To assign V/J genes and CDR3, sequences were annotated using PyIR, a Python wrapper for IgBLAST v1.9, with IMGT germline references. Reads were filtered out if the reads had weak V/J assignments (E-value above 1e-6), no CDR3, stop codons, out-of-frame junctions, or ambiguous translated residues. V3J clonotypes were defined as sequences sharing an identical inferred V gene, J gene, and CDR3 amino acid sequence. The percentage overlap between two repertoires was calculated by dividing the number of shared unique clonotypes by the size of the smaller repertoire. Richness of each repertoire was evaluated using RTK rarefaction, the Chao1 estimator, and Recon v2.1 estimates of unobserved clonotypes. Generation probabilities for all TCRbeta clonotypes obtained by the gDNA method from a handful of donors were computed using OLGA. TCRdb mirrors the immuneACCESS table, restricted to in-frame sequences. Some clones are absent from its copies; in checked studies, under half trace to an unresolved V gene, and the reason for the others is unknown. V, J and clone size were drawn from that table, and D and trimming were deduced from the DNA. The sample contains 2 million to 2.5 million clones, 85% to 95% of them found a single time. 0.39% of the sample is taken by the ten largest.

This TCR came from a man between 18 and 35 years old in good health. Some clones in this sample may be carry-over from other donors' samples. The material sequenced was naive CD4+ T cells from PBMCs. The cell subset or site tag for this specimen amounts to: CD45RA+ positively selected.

Here is the DNA: TGTGCCAGCAGCACCGCGGCAGGGGCGATCGAGCAGTACTTC. This yields the protein CASSTAAGAIEQYF. The rearrangement combines TRBV27 with TRBJ2-7, and the D gene may be TRBD1, 6 bases matching. The CDR3 numbers 14 residues from cysteine through phenylalanine. Just the 42-base CDR3 DNA is kept, in frame starting at base 1. Trimming takes 6 bases from V and 6 bases from J, and the germline ends sit 18 bases apart. The germline V gene (reference sequence) sets CDR1 to MNHEY and CDR2 to SMNVEV.